What follows are 7 T cell receptor beta chains derived from one specimen sequenced in a study of post-analysis software for immune sequencing data. Carried by the TCR beta cDNA libraries were unique molecular identifiers. MiXCR was run by TCRdb on the PCR reads, yielding one entry per CDR3 protein. The profile shows about 160,000 distinct CDR3 sequences, 35% to 40% of them singletons. This sample comprised blood, obtained after autologous hematopoietic stem cell transplantation. The source is a girl between 5 and 17 years old with multiple sclerosis.

This clonotype was picked up many times. CDR3 bases: TGCGCCAGCAGCCAAGGAGCGGGAGTGGAAGAGACCCAGTACTTC. Translated, it gives CASSQGAGVEETQYF. V is TRBV4-1 and J is TRBJ2-5; 8 bases match TRBD2. The CDR3 extends over 15 amino acids. The V and J ends lost 1 base and 3 bases, in that order; junction bases with no gene match: 4. The germline CDR1 and CDR2 sequences are MGHRA and YSYEKL.

The genes are TRBV20-1 and TRBJ2-5; 10 nucleotides agree with TRBD2. J was trimmed by 1 base and V by 6 bases; bases with no gene match: 8. CDR3 size: 15 residues. Germline V CDR1 and CDR2: DFQATT, SNEGSKA (reference sequence). The CDR3 region is CSAKGTSASQETQYF. CDR3 sequence (DNA): TGCAGTGCAAAAGGGACTAGCGCCAGCCAAGAGACCCAGTACTTC.

The rearrangement uses TRBV5-6 and TRBJ2-2, with D unclear. V was clipped by 0 bases and J by 3 bases, with 12 bases between them. Germline CDR1 and CDR2: SGHDT and YYEEEE. The length of the CDR3 is 16 residues. The CDR3, as DNA: TGTGCCAGCAGCTTGGTTGCAGCGCCGGACACCGGGGAGCTGTTTTTT. Translation gives CASSLVAAPDTGELFF.

V gene TRBV12-3 or TRBV12-4 combines with J gene TRBJ1-5; possible D gene TRBD1, 5 bases. V was clipped by 6 bases and J by 4 bases, with 13 bases between them. The CDR3 contains 14 residues. DNA for the CDR3: TGTGCCAGCAGAGGGGCAGGGACGAATCAGCCCCAGCATTTT. It codes for CASRGAGTNQPQHF.

This clonotype was recorded many times. The J gene is TRBJ1-1, the V gene TRBV29-1; D is uncertain. Germline V gene sequence: CDR1 SQVTM, CDR2 ANQGSEA. V lost 0 bases to trimming and J lost 0 bases, with 8 bases between them. CDR3 length: 14 residues. The CDR3 DNA reads as TGCAGCGTTGAAGATCGGGCAGTGAACACTGAAGCTTTCTTT. Its protein product is CSVEDRAVNTEAFF.

The sample holds a few counts of this clonotype. The gene calls are TRBV15 and TRBJ2-4; 11 bases map to TRBD1. The tail of the sequence fits TRBJ2-7 better, so the J call may be wrong. The CDR3 has 14 amino acids. In germline, CDR1 is LNHNV, CDR2 YYDKDF (reference sequence). The CDR3 bases are TGTGCCACCAGCGGAGGACAGGGGGCAGGCGAGCAGTACTTC. Amino acids: CATSGGQGAGEQYF.

With respect to this clonotype: Possible read error: a much larger clone is one base away. The chain links TRBV4-2 to TRBJ2-7; D is unresolved. Germline V gives CDR1 LGHNA, CDR2 YNFKEQ. V was cut by 0 bases and J by 7 bases, with 16 bases left in between. This CDR3 is 15 amino acids long. This CDR3 is CASSQEGSLGNEQYF. CDR3 DNA sequence: TGTGCCAGCAGCCAAGAGGGTAGCCTAGGGAATGAGCAGTACTTC.